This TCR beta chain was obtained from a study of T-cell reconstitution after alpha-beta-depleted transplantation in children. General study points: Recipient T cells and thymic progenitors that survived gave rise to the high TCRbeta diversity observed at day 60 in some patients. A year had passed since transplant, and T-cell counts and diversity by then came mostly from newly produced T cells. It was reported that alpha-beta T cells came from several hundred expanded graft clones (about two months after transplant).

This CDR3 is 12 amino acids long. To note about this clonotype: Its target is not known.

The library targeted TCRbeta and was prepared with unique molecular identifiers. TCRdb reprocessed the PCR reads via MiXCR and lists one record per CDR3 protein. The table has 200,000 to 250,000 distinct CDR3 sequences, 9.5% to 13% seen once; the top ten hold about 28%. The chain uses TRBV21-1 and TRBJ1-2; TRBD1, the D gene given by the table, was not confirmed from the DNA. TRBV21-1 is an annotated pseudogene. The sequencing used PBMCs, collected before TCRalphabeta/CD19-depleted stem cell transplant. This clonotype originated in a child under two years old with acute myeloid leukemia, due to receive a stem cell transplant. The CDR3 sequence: CASGGQGDGYTF. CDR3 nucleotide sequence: TGTGCCAGCGGCGGACAGGGGGACGGCTACACCTTC.